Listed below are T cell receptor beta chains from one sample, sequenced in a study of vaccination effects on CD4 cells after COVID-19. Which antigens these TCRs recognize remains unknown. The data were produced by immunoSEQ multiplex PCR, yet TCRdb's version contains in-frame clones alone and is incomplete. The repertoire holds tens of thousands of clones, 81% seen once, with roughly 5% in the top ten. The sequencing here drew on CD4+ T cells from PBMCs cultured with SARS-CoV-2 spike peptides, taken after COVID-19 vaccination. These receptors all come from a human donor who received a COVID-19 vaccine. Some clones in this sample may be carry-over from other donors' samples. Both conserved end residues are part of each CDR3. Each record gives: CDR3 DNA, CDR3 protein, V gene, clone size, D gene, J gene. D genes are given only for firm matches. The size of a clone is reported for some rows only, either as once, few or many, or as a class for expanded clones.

DNA: TGCGCCAGCAGCGAGGGGCCTGCAACTAATGAAAAACTGTTTTTT; CDR3: CASSEGPATNEKLFF; V: TRBV5-1; size: .; D: .; J: TRBJ1-4
DNA: TGTGCCAGCAGCTTAGAGGGATGGAACACTGAAGCTTTCTTT; CDR3: CASSLEGWNTEAFF; V: TRBV7-9; size: .; D: .; J: TRBJ1-1
DNA: TGTGCCAGCAGTGACGGGGGCTGGGAGACCCAGTACTTC; CDR3: CASSDGGWETQYF; V: TRBV2; size: once; D: .; J: TRBJ2-5
DNA: TGTGCCAGCAGGTATCCTGGGGCCAACGTCCTGACTTTC; CDR3: CASRYPGANVLTF; V: TRBV28; size: .; D: .; J: TRBJ2-6
DNA: TGCGCCAGCAGCCAAGATCCGGTGATAAGGACGGGATATGGCTACACCTTC; CDR3: CASSQDPVIRTGYGYTF; V: TRBV4-1; size: once; D: .; J: TRBJ1-2
DNA: TGTGCCAGCAGTTTAGGAGGGGCTCATTACTATGGCTACACCTTC; CDR3: CASSLGGAHYYGYTF; V: TRBV28; size: .; D: .; J: TRBJ1-2
DNA: TGTGCCAGCAGTTACATTAGGTATGCTGAAGCTTTCTTT; CDR3: CASSYIRYAEAFF; V: TRBV6-5; size: .; D: .; J: TRBJ1-1
DNA: TGTGCCAGCAGCCCGCAGGGAGTTAATGAAAAACTGTTTTTT; CDR3: CASSPQGVNEKLFF; V: TRBV11-2; size: medium-sized; D: .; J: TRBJ1-4
DNA: TGCGCCAGCAGCTTGGTAAGGGCCGCCCAAGCAGATACGCAGTATTTT; CDR3: CASSLVRAAQADTQYF; V: TRBV5-1; size: .; D: .; J: TRBJ2-3
DNA: TGTGCCATCAGTGGGGACAGGGCAGAGGACGCCATATATTTT; CDR3: CAISGDRAEDAIYF; V: TRBV10-3; size: .; D: TRBD1; J: TRBJ1-3
DNA: TGTGCCTGGAGTGTACTTCTCCCCCCGGGGGAGCTGTTTTTT; CDR3: CAWSVLLPPGELFF; V: TRBV30; size: once; D: .; J: TRBJ2-2
DNA: TGTGCCAGCAGCTTATCGACAGGGGTGAATGAAAAACTGTTTTTT; CDR3: CASSLSTGVNEKLFF; V: TRBV7-9; size: .; D: TRBD1; J: TRBJ1-4
DNA: TGTGCCAGCTCATGGCCGGGACAGCCTTTCCCCGGGGCCAACGTCCTGACTTTC; CDR3: CASSWPGQPFPGANVLTF; V: TRBV18; size: .; D: TRBD1; J: TRBJ2-6
DNA: TGCGCCGAACCGGGGTCAAAGACAGATGCTAGCACAGATACGCAGTATTTT; CDR3: CAEPGSKTDASTDTQYF; V: TRBV10-1; size: .; D: .; J: TRBJ2-3
DNA: TGTGCCAGCAGCTTAGAGTGGGGAAGTGGCTACACCTTC; CDR3: CASSLEWGSGYTF; V: TRBV7-9; size: few; D: .; J: TRBJ1-2
DNA: TGTGCCAGCACCCGGTCCGGGACAGGGGGCACTGAAGCTTTCTTT; CDR3: CASTRSGTGGTEAFF; V: TRBV2; size: .; D: TRBD1; J: TRBJ1-1
DNA: TGTGCCAGCAACTACCGGGACACCGACACCAATGAGCAGTTCTTC; CDR3: CASNYRDTDTNEQFF; V: TRBV6-5; size: .; D: .; J: TRBJ2-1
DNA: TGTGCCAGCAGGGGATCCGGTGATGAGCAGTTCTTC; CDR3: CASRGSGDEQFF; V: TRBV2; size: few; D: .; J: TRBJ2-1
DNA: TGTGCCAGCAGATTAGACGTGGAGCCCCAGCATTTT; CDR3: CASRLDVEPQHF; V: TRBV2; size: .; D: .; J: TRBJ1-5
DNA: TGTGCCAGCAGTTTAGCACGGGACAGGGGAAAAGCTTTCTTT; CDR3: CASSLARDRGKAFF; V: TRBV27; size: .; D: TRBD1; J: TRBJ1-1
DNA: TGTGCCAGCAGTGTAAGGGTTGAGACCCAGTACTTC; CDR3: CASSVRVETQYF; V: TRBV3-1/TRBV3-2; size: once; D: .; J: TRBJ2-5
DNA: TGTGCCAGCATTGAAGGGACCTATAATTCACCCCTCCACTTT; CDR3: CASIEGTYNSPLHF; V: TRBV6-1; size: few; D: .; J: TRBJ1-6
DNA: TGTGCCAGCAGTACAGGGGCGGCCGGGGAGCTGTTTTTT; CDR3: CASSTGAAGELFF; V: TRBV11-1; size: .; D: TRBD1; J: TRBJ2-2
DNA: TGTGCCACCAGCAGAGAGATTGACGGACTCTACAATGAGCAGTTCTTC; CDR3: CATSREIDGLYNEQFF; V: TRBV15; size: .; D: .; J: TRBJ2-1
DNA: TGTGCCTGGAGTGTAAATCCAGGCAGGAGCTATGGCTACACCTTC; CDR3: CAWSVNPGRSYGYTF; V: TRBV30; size: .; D: .; J: TRBJ1-2
DNA: TGTGCCAGCAGCCAATTTAGCGGGGGGCTGGGGGATGAGCAGTTCTTC; CDR3: CASSQFSGGLGDEQFF; V: TRBV5-4; size: .; D: TRBD2; J: TRBJ2-1
DNA: TGTGCCAGTCAGGGGACTAGATCCACCGGGGAGCTGTTTTTT; CDR3: CASQGTRSTGELFF; V: TRBV2; size: .; D: TRBD2; J: TRBJ2-2
DNA: TGTGCCTGGAGTGGTGGTCAGGGGGCCTTCGAAAAACTGTTTTTT; CDR3: CAWSGGQGAFEKLFF; V: TRBV30; size: .; D: TRBD1; J: TRBJ1-4
DNA: TGTGCCAGCAGCTCAGGGGGCGCGAGTGCAGAGACCCAGTACTTC; CDR3: CASSSGGASAETQYF; V: TRBV7-2; size: .; D: TRBD1; J: TRBJ2-5
DNA: TGTGCCAGTAGAATAGGGTCCCGCGGGAACAATCAGCCCCAGCATTTT; CDR3: CASRIGSRGNNQPQHF; V: TRBV19; size: .; D: .; J: TRBJ1-5
DNA: TGTGCCACCAGTGACTCCGGGAGCTCTGGAAACACCATATATTTT; CDR3: CATSDSGSSGNTIYF; V: TRBV24-1; size: .; D: .; J: TRBJ1-3
DNA: TGTGCCAGCAGTTTAAAATCCCGGGGATATGGCTACACCTTC; CDR3: CASSLKSRGYGYTF; V: TRBV27; size: few; D: .; J: TRBJ1-2
DNA: TGTGCCAGCAGTGATCCCCTCTTCCGCACAGATACGCAGTATTTT; CDR3: CASSDPLFRTDTQYF; V: TRBV6-4; size: .; D: .; J: TRBJ2-3
DNA: TGTGCCAGCAGTTGGACCTCTCGAGTCCCATCACCCCTCCACTTT; CDR3: CASSWTSRVPSPLHF; V: TRBV27; size: .; D: .; J: TRBJ1-6
DNA: TGTGCCACCCACCCAGGGGCATTTAGCAATCAGCCCCAGCATTTT; CDR3: CATHPGAFSNQPQHF; V: TRBV24-1; size: .; D: .; J: TRBJ1-5
DNA: TGTGCCAGCAGTTACAATACCGGGACAGGTGATAATCAGCCCCAGCATTTT; CDR3: CASSYNTGTGDNQPQHF; V: TRBV6-2/TRBV6-3; size: .; D: TRBD1; J: TRBJ1-5
DNA: TGTGCCAGCAGGACCCCCCGAGGGAACACTGAAGCTTTCTTT; CDR3: CASRTPRGNTEAFF; V: TRBV6-5; size: .; D: .; J: TRBJ1-1
DNA: TGTGCCAGCTCACAGTGGACAGGGGACACCGGGGAGCTGTTTTTT; CDR3: CASSQWTGDTGELFF; V: TRBV18; size: .; D: TRBD1; J: TRBJ2-2
DNA: TGTGCCAGCAGCCGACAGGGTGCTGGGGCCAACGTCCTGACTTTC; CDR3: CASSRQGAGANVLTF; V: TRBV3-1/TRBV3-2; size: .; D: TRBD1; J: TRBJ2-6
DNA: TGTGCCAGCAGCGTCGGACAGGGGGCCTACGAGCAGTACTTC; CDR3: CASSVGQGAYEQYF; V: TRBV9; size: .; D: TRBD1; J: TRBJ2-7
DNA: TGTGCCAGCAGCGTCCCTTTCCAGGGGAGGAGCATTCAGTACTTC; CDR3: CASSVPFQGRSIQYF; V: TRBV7-2; size: .; D: .; J: TRBJ2-4
DNA: TGTGCCACCTGCGGACTAGCGGTAACAGAGACCCAGTACTTC; CDR3: CATCGLAVTETQYF; V: TRBV2; size: .; D: TRBD2; J: TRBJ2-5
DNA: TGTGCCTGGAGTTATTTCGCGGGGCCCCAAGAGACCCAGTACTTC; CDR3: CAWSYFAGPQETQYF; V: TRBV30; size: .; D: .; J: TRBJ2-5
DNA: TGCAGCGTTGTTCGGACCAATAACTATGGCTACACCTTC; CDR3: CSVVRTNNYGYTF; V: TRBV29-1; size: few; D: .; J: TRBJ1-2
DNA: TGTGCCACCAGTGGATCAGGGAACACCGGGGAGCTGTTTTTT; CDR3: CATSGSGNTGELFF; V: TRBV24-1; size: .; D: .; J: TRBJ2-2
DNA: TGTGCCAGCTCAGGGACAGGGAATGGCTACACCTTC; CDR3: CASSGTGNGYTF; V: TRBV18; size: .; D: TRBD1; J: TRBJ1-2
DNA: TGTGCCAGTAGTCAGGGACGGGACAATCAGCCCCAGCATTTT; CDR3: CASSQGRDNQPQHF; V: TRBV19; size: .; D: .; J: TRBJ1-5
DNA: TGTGCCATCAGTGCTAGCGGGGGGGCCGGGGAGACCCAGTACTTC; CDR3: CAISASGGAGETQYF; V: TRBV10-3; size: .; D: TRBD2; J: TRBJ2-5
DNA: TGTGCCAGCAGTCCGGACAGGGGGGCTGGAAACACCATATATTTT; CDR3: CASSPDRGAGNTIYF; V: TRBV28; size: .; D: TRBD1; J: TRBJ1-3
DNA: TGTGCCAGCAGCCCCTCCTCGGACAGTTCAGAGACCCAGTACTTC; CDR3: CASSPSSDSSETQYF; V: TRBV6-5; size: few; D: .; J: TRBJ2-5
DNA: TGTGCCAGCAACAACTACGCCGTGAGGGAGCTGTTTTTT; CDR3: CASNNYAVRELFF; V: TRBV7-2; size: .; D: .; J: TRBJ2-2